The rows below give T cell receptor beta chains drawn from one sample of a study of T cell repertoires in cytomegalovirus infection. One entry per CDR3 protein results from TCRdb running MiXCR on the reads. The table records approximately 500,000 distinct CDR3 sequences, about 15% of them present only once. Sequenced sample: CD8+ T cells from PBMCs. These receptor sequences come from a human donor in good health (CMV status not recorded). Some clones in this sample may be carry-over from other donors' samples. CDR3s include the opening cysteine and the closing phenylalanine or tryptophan. D genes are given only for firm matches. A clone size is listed for some rows: how often the clone was seen (once, few, many), or a class if it is expanded.

cdr3_nt cdr3_aa d_call clone_size j_call v_call
TGTGCCAGCAGCTTAGGGTGGACTAGCGGCACCGGGGAGCTGTTTTTT CASSLGWTSGTGELFF TRBD2 few TRBJ2-2 TRBV7-9
TGTGCCACCAGCAGGGGGAGGGAGCAGTTCTTC CATSRGREQFF - - TRBJ2-1 TRBV15
TGTGCCAGCCTTTCCACAGGGGTCGCAGATACGCAGTATTTT CASLSTGVADTQYF TRBD1 few TRBJ2-3 TRBV27
TGTGCCAGCAGTTACGGGGAAGGCCCCCTCCACTTT CASSYGEGPLHF - few TRBJ1-6 TRBV6-5
TGTGCCAGCAGCTTGACGGCAGAGACCCAGTACTTC CASSLTAETQYF - many TRBJ2-5 TRBV7-2
TGTGCCAGCAGCTTAACGGAGGCGACAGGCTACACCTTC CASSLTEATGYTF - many TRBJ1-2 TRBV11-2
TGTGCCAGCAGTTACGGAGGCCGAGAGCAGTACTTC CASSYGGREQYF - few TRBJ2-7 TRBV6-2/TRBV6-3
TGTGCCAGCAGTTTTCAGGGCGGGAGCTCCTACAATGAGCAGTTCTTC CASSFQGGSSYNEQFF TRBD2 few TRBJ2-1 TRBV5-6
TGTGCCAGCAGCCCCACACTGGGGACTAACTATGGCTACACCTTC CASSPTLGTNYGYTF - many TRBJ1-2 TRBV7-9
TGTGCCAGCAACCAGGGGCCGTATGATACTGAAGCTTTCTTT CASNQGPYDTEAFF - many TRBJ1-1 TRBV12-3/TRBV12-4
TGTGCCAGCAGTTTAATGGGGGGTATTGAAGCTTTCTTT CASSLMGGIEAFF - few TRBJ1-1 TRBV27
TGTGTCAGCAGTGAATTACAGGGGGCTATGAACACTGAAGCTTTCTTT CVSSELQGAMNTEAFF TRBD1 few TRBJ1-1 TRBV2
TGTGCCAGCAGACCCGGGACTAGCGGTTCCCCCGGGGGCTACAATGAGCAGTTCTTC CASRPGTSGSPGGYNEQFF TRBD2 many TRBJ2-1 TRBV6-1
TGTGCCAGCAGCTTCTCGGAGTACAATGAGCAGTTCTTC CASSFSEYNEQFF - many TRBJ2-1 TRBV11-2
TGTGCCAGCAGTTGGACAGGGGGAAATGGCTACACCTTC CASSWTGGNGYTF TRBD1 many TRBJ1-2 TRBV27
TGCAGTGCTAGAGGTCAGGGGAGCTATGGCTACACCTTC CSARGQGSYGYTF - - TRBJ1-2 TRBV20-1
TGTGCCAGCAGCCCACCGGGACCCACTCATGGCTATGGCTACACCTTC CASSPPGPTHGYGYTF - many TRBJ1-2 TRBV7-9
TGCAGTGCTAGAGATGGGCAAGCTTACGACGAGCAGTACTTC CSARDGQAYDEQYF - - TRBJ2-7 TRBV20-1
TGTGCCAGCAGCCCGGGACTAGCGGGGGATTTCCAGTACTTC CASSPGLAGDFQYF TRBD2 many TRBJ2-5 TRBV7-9
TGTGCCAGCAGTCCCGGAGTGGGTTTCTTT CASSPGVGFF - - TRBJ1-1 TRBV5-4
TGTGCCAGCGGGGAGGTGACGGGGACCTATGGCTACACCTTC CASGEVTGTYGYTF - many TRBJ1-2 TRBV12-3/TRBV12-4
TGCGCCAGCAGCCGAATCAGGGGATTCAATCAGCCCCAGCATTTT CASSRIRGFNQPQHF - - TRBJ1-5 TRBV4-1
TGTGCCAGCAGTCCTTCGGGGGCCAATGAGCAGTTCTTC CASSPSGANEQFF - many TRBJ2-1 TRBV12-3/TRBV12-4
TGTGCCAGCAGCTTAAGGACTACCCCCTACGAGCAGTACTTC CASSLRTTPYEQYF - many TRBJ2-7 TRBV7-9
TGTGCCAGCAGCTTGTCGGGACAGGACTACTACGAGCAGTACTTC CASSLSGQDYYEQYF TRBD1 - TRBJ2-7 TRBV5-5
TGTGCCAGCAGTTCCATAGACAGTATCAATCAGCCCCAGCATTTT CASSSIDSINQPQHF - many TRBJ1-5 TRBV6-5
TGCAGTGCTAGACGACCGGGACTAGCGGGGGTGAATGAGCAGTTCTTC CSARRPGLAGVNEQFF TRBD2 - TRBJ2-1 TRBV20-1
TGTGCCAGTTCAGGGGCGCGTTCCTACGAGCAGTACTTC CASSGARSYEQYF - many TRBJ2-7 TRBV7-9
TGTGCCTGGAGTGTACTTTGGGGGGGGCGGTCGAACACTGAAGCTTTCTTT CAWSVLWGGRSNTEAFF - few TRBJ1-1 TRBV30
TGTGCCAGCAGCGTAGACAGGACCACGAATTCACCCCTCCACTTT CASSVDRTTNSPLHF - few TRBJ1-6 TRBV9
TGTGCCAGTAGTTGGACGGCCGCCAATGAGCAGTTCTTC CASSWTAANEQFF - many TRBJ2-1 TRBV19
TGCGCCAGCAGCTTGGGACCTTTATTGGGCCCAGAGAACAATGAGCAGTTCTTC CASSLGPLLGPENNEQFF - - TRBJ2-1 TRBV5-1
TGTGCCAGCACTGCGGACAGGGGCAGAGAGACCCAGTACTTC CASTADRGRETQYF TRBD1 - TRBJ2-5 TRBV2
TGTGCTAGTGGTTTGGCCGCCTCCCCGCCGTCGGGAGGCTACAATGAGCAGTTCTTC CASGLAASPPSGGYNEQFF TRBD2 many TRBJ2-1 TRBV12-5
TGTGCCAGTAGACCCAGAGGAGGGGGGACAGAAACTTTCTACAATCAGCCCCAGCATTTT CASRPRGGGTETFYNQPQHF TRBD1 - TRBJ1-5 TRBV19
TGTGCCAGCAGTTACACAAGGGCGGCTGACATGAACACTGAAGCTTTCTTT CASSYTRAADMNTEAFF - - TRBJ1-1 TRBV6-6
TGTGCCACCAGTGATTTATCAGAGGAGCAGTACTTC CATSDLSEEQYF - - TRBJ2-7 TRBV24-1
TGTGCCAGCAGTTGGGGCGGCCGAACCTACGAGCAGTACTTC CASSWGGRTYEQYF - few TRBJ2-7 TRBV27
TGTGCCAGCAGTTTAGCGGGACAGGGGGCGTTCTTC CASSLAGQGAFF TRBD1 - TRBJ2-1 TRBV12-3/TRBV12-4
TGTGCCAGCAGCTTCACGCACCAGTACCAAGAGACCCAGTACTTC CASSFTHQYQETQYF - many TRBJ2-5 TRBV7-9
TGTGCCAGCAGCGTTCGCGGGGGAAGTTACGAGCAGTACTTC CASSVRGGSYEQYF TRBD2 few TRBJ2-7 TRBV9
TGCAGCGTTGAGGGGCTAGCGGGAGGTATGAATGAGCAGTTCTTC CSVEGLAGGMNEQFF TRBD2 few TRBJ2-1 TRBV29-1
TGTGCAAGCAGCTTAGTACGGCGCACGTACCAAGAGACCCAGTCCTTC CASSLVRRTYQETQSF - once TRBJ2-5 TRBV7-8